The TCR beta chain described here comes from a study of beta chain features in type 1 diabetes (dated by TCRdb to 2016 to 2019). Study-wide context: Mean age, gender distribution, total cell number and subset yield were not different between patients and healthy donors. The study compared TCRB repertoires of sorted circulating CD4+ T cell subsets between recently diagnosed type 1 diabetes patients and matched healthy donors. Across all samples, some 100,000,000 sorted cells were examined, and cell number per subset correlated strongly with RNA yield. Regulatory and stem cell-like memory subsets were obtained from only 8 patients and roughly eight healthy donors, while naive and central memory subsets were obtained from all 28 donors. General findings and caveats noted by the study authors: Only small numbers of individuals were included in the HLA sub-analyses, which left unresolved whether HLA type had any influence on TCRB rearrangement. Patients with type 1 diabetes made fewer insertions and deleted more nucleotides at VDJ recombination sites, implying thymic rearrangement abnormalities. A moderate but significant shortening of TCRB CDR3 length was observed in type 1 diabetes patients in all four CD4+ subsets. Naive, central memory and regulatory TCRB repertoires appeared to be more alike among patients than among healthy donors. Sequencing cDNA rather than genomic DNA could over-represent highly expressing activated cells, although activation and CD3 levels did not differ between groups. PCR may preferentially amplify shorter templates, but because patient and control samples were amplified and corrected together, any resulting skew would affect both groups equally.

Each donor gave one peripheral blood draw, averaging roughly 100 mL, which was collected into heparinised tubes. A BD FACSAria II was used to sort naive, central memory, regulatory and stem cell-like memory CD4+ T cells with a panel that included CD45RO, CCR7, CD25, CD127, CD95 and CD27. Every sorted population had a purity above 98%. PBMCs were isolated right away by Lymphoprep density gradient centrifugation and were stained directly, without culture. So that batch effects would be minimized, each experiment stained and sorted samples in pairs, pairing one healthy donor with one patient. The CDR3 sequence holds 13 residues, the cysteine and phenylalanine included. The retained sequence is limited to the CDR3, 39 bases, with the frame set at the first base. According to the germline V gene, CDR1 reads MDHEN and CDR2 reads SYDVKM. V is pared back by 8 bases and J by 7 bases, with 12 bases lying between the germline termini.

The entire amount of isolated RNA was reverse transcribed using the High Capacity cDNA Reverse Transcription Kit, so the sequenced TCRB transcripts were expressed ones. Naive, central memory and regulatory T cell samples underwent deep immunoSEQ sequencing, averaging about 3.57 million total reads per sample. After sorted cells were lysed in RLT buffer, RNA was extracted with DNase-treated RNeasy Micro or Mini kits, with the choice depending on cell number. To prevent cross-contamination, each cell subset was processed individually, whereas patient and healthy donor samples were processed jointly. Using the immunoSEQ multiplex PCR, TCRB sequences were amplified from cDNA into 87-bp fragments spanning the CDR3 region. Sequencing of the amplicons was performed on the Illumina HiSeq platform. As for the authors' bioinformatics: PCR bias was corrected computationally using synthetic template baselines, and reads within Hamming distance 2 were collapsed, with unmergeable singletons discarded. Reads were aligned to IMGT to assign V, D and J genes, CDR3 length, and insertions or deletions at six rearrangement sites. Within each subset, clonotype counts were normalized to sorted cell number, and only after that were true diversity and Gini coefficients computed with the tcR R package. The overlap coefficient, calculated on TCRB nucleotide sequences, was used to measure repertoire sharing. Out-of-frame TCRB sequences from naive cells were analyzed as a proxy for the pre-selection repertoire. TCRdb stores this immuneACCESS table with in-frame sequences only. Part of the clones is absent; in the studies checked, under half of the shortfall reflects unresolved V genes, and no reason is known for the rest. V and J calls and clone size follow that table, whereas D and trimming were derived from the DNA. This sample holds hundreds of thousands of clones; 15% to 18% were observed only once. The ten largest clones add up to around 0.095% of the sample.

This clone turned up a few times. The clone's antigen remains unknown. Per-base quality was not reported, and no clone a single base away is much larger than it. The receptor chain draws on TRBV28 and TRBJ1-6; a tentative D match to TRBD1 spans 6 bases. The sequenced material came from naive CD4+ T cells from blood. Sample cell subset or site, as interpreted from the label and publication: true naive CD4+ T cells. The TCR originated in a man aged 18 to 30 in good health. The CDR3 here reads CASWGQVNSPLHF. Read as DNA, the sequence is TGTGCCAGCTGGGGGCAGGTCAATTCACCCCTCCACTTT.